This T cell receptor beta chain was captured in a study of T cell responses to AZD1222 COVID-19 vaccine (dated by TCRdb to the early 2020s). About the study as a whole: AZD1222 recipients given second doses at about 4 weeks or at about 12 weeks were pooled, since spike-specific TCR depth and breadth were not found to differ between the two schedules. A total of approximately 240 trial participants underwent TCR sequencing, of whom some 210 received two doses of AZD1222 and some 25 received two doses of the MenACWY control vaccine. Enrollment into the trials was organized by age into subgroups of 18-55, 56-69 and 70-plus years, and those subgroups contained about 160, 30 and 59 TCR-sequenced participants, respectively.

This clone is a singleton in its sample. Its antigen remains undetermined. Base qualities are missing; no much larger clone stands one base away. The research as a whole found: Participants were mostly white British, with more females than males. The authors suggested clonal diversity may have been underestimated. Epitopes outside the regions mutated in the B.1.351 and B.1.1.7 variants were reportedly recognized by nearly half of the unique spike-specific TCRs. No day 14 peak-response samples were available, so repertoires were characterized only after the peak T cell response. Spike-specific TCR breadth and depth rose significantly after two AZD1222 doses compared with day 0 and with MenACWY recipients. The 56-69-year group was small, and its depth increase did not reach significance, likely because of low power. Conclusions about previously exposed vaccinees are limited, since just 6 or 7 AZD1222 recipients were seropositive for SARS-CoV-2 at baseline. The vaccine-associated CD4 TCRs covered the entire spike protein, and the dominant responses fell in regions 160-218 and 743-854.

The CDR3 regions of human TCRbeta chains were analyzed by immunosequencing. The original methods were these. Repertoire TCRs were matched against a reference library of SARS-CoV-2-specific TCRs generated with the MIRA antigen-specificity platform. Breadth meant the fraction of unique TCRs that were SARS-CoV-2-associated, whereas depth meant the fraction of total T cells that were SARS-CoV-2-associated. Using the MIRA data, each spike-specific TCR was mapped to the spike region that the TCR reacts to and placed in a CD4 or CD8 class. Log10-transformed breadth and depth values were compared by one-way ANOVA with Sidak's multiple comparisons tests. TCRdb retrieved this table from immuneACCESS and kept in-frame rearrangements only. Not all clones are present; in checked studies, unresolved V genes account for under half, and no reason is known for the remainder. Clone size and V and J calls were adopted from that table, with D and trimming inferred from the DNA. The sample table lists 70,000 to 90,000 clones, around 90% of them with a count of one. 2.4% of the sample is held by the ten biggest clonotypes.

CDR1 and CDR2 (WSHSY, SAAADI) derive from the germline V gene. Including cysteine and phenylalanine, the CDR3 has 14 amino acids. CDR3 DNA is the only sequence kept; it has 42 bases, read in frame from the first base. Trimming removed 6 bases from V and 8 bases from J; the gene matches leave 10 bases unexplained. In the paper's terms, the time point label means: baseline before first vaccination. Samples from vaccinated people were obtained from the UK trials COV001 and COV002, which included a single-blind randomized controlled phase 2/3 trial of AZD1222 (ChAdOx1 nCoV-19) in healthy adults. For TCRbeta chain sequencing, PBMC samples from trial participants were taken at day 0 and at day 28 after the second dose.

The source material was peripheral blood, sampled on day 0 of AZD1222 vaccination. The sequence joins TRBV10-2 to TRBJ1-2; 9 junctional bases match TRBD1. The source of this sequence is an adult in good health. The DNA sequence is given as TGCGCCAGCAGGCGGGACAGGGAAACCGTGGGCTACACCTTC. Translation gives CASRRDRETVGYTF.